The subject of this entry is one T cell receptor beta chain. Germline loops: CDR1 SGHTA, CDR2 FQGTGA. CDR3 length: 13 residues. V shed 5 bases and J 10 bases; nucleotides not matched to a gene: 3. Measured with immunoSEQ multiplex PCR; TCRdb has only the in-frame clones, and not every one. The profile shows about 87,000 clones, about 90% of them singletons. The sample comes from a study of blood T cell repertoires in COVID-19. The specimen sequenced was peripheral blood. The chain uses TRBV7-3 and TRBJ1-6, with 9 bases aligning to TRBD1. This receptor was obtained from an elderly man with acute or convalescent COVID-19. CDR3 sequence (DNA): TGTGCCAGCAGCCAGGACAGGGGATCACCCCTCCACTTT. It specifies CASSQDRGSPLHF.